This T cell receptor beta chain is drawn from a study of OX40 agonist ivuxolimab in advanced cancers. For the study at large: Ivuxolimab, which is an agonistic anti-OX40 (CD134) antibody, was administered to the patients.

CDR3 size: 14 residues. Germline V CDR1 and CDR2: WSHSY, SAAADI. V lost 4 bases and J lost 5; bases outside the gene matches: 7. Sampling times: baseline, cycle 4 day 1, cycle 7 day 1. General study results and limits: Clones of CD4+ and CD8+ blood T cells grew by week 6 at doses of 0.1 to 3.0 mg/kg.

Note on this clone: The antigen is unknown.

Profiled with immunoSEQ multiplex PCR; TCRdb holds only in-frame clones, not every one. Of 14,000 or so clones listed, around 76% were seen once; the top ten hold about two fifths. The rearrangement joins TRBV10-2 to TRBJ2-7; TRBD1 matches at 8 bases. This clonotype was sampled from an adult with an advanced solid tumor such as melanoma, head and neck, liver or kidney cancer. The sample was CD4+ or CD8+ T cells sorted from blood, taken in a trial of the OX40 agonist ivuxolimab. The CDR3 nucleotides read TGCGCCAGCAGTGCGGGACAGGAAATCGACGAGCAGTACTTC. Translation: CASSAGQEIDEQYF.